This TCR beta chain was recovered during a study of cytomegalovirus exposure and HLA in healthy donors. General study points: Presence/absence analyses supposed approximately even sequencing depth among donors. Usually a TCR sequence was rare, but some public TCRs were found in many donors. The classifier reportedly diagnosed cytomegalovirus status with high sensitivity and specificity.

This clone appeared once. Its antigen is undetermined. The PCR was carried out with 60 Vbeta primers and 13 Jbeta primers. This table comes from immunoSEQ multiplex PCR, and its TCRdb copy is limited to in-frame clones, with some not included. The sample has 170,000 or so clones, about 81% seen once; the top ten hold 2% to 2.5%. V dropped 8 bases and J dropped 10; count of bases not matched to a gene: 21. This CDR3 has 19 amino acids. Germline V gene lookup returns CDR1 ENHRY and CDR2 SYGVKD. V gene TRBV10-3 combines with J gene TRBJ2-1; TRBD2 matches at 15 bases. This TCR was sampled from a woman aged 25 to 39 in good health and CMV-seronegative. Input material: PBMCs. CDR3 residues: CAIAKNPSSGLAGGGEQFF. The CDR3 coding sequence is TGTGCCATCGCCAAGAACCCCAGCTCGGGACTAGCGGGGGGAGGAGAGCAGTTCTTC.